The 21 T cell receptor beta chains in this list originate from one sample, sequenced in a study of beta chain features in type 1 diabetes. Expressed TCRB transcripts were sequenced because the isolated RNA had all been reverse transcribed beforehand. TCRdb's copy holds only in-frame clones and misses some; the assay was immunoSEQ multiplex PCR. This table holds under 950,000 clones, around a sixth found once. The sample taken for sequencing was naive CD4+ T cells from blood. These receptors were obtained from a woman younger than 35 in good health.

As DNA, the CDR3 is TGTGCCAGCAGTCCTGGACAGCCCGGGGAGCTGTTTTTT. This translates into CASSPGQPGELFF. The rearrangement uses TRBV25-1 and TRBJ2-2; a possible D gene is TRBD1 (6 bases). CDR1 is MGHDK and CDR2 is SYGVNS in the germline V gene. Between the trimmed V and J ends, which lost 5 bases and 6 bases, there was a span of 10 bases. The CDR3 contains 13 residues.

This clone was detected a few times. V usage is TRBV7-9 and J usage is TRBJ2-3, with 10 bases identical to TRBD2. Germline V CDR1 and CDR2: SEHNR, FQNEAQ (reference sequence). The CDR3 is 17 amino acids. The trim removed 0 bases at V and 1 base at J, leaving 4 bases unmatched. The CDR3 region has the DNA TGTGCCAGCAGCTTAGCGCTAGCGGGAGTAGGCACAGATACGCAGTATTTT. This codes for CASSLALAGVGTDTQYF. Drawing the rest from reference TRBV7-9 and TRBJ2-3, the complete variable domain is DTGVSQNPRHKITKRGQNVTFRCDPISEHNRLYWYRQTLGQGPEFLTYFQNEAQLEKSRLLSDRFSAERPKGSFSTLEIQRTEQGDSAMYLCASSLALAGVGTDTQYFGPGTRLTVL.

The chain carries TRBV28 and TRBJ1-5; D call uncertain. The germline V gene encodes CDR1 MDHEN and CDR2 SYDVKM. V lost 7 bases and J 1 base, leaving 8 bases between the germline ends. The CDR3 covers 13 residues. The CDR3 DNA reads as TGTGCCAGCATGACCCCCAGCAATCAGCCCCAGCATTTT. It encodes CASMTPSNQPQHF.

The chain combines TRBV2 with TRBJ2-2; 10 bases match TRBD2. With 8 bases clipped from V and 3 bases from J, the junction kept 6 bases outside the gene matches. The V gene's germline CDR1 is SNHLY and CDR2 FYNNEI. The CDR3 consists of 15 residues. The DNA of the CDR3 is TGTGCCAGCGGGGGGACTAGCGCGTACACCGGGGAGCTGTTTTTT. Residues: CASGGTSAYTGELFF.

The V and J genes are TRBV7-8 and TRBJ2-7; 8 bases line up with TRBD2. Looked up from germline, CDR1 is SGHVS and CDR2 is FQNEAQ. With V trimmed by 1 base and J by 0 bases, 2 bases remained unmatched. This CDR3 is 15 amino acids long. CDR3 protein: CASSLVAGFSYEQYF. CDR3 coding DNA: TGTGCCAGCAGCTTAGTAGCGGGATTCTCCTACGAGCAGTACTTC.

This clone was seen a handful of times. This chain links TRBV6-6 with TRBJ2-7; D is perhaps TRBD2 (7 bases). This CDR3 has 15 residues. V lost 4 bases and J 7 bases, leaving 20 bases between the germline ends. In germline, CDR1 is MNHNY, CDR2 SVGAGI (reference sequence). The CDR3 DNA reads TGTGCCAGCAGTTCGCGGGGGCAGGTGGGAGGTGAGCAGTACTTC. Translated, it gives CASSSRGQVGGEQYF.

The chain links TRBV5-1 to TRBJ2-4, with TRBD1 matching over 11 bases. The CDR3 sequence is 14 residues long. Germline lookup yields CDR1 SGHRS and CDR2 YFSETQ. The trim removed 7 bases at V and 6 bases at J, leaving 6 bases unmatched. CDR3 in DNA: TGCGCCAGCTCAGGACAGGGGGCGATAAACATTCAGTACTTC. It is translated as CASSGQGAINIQYF. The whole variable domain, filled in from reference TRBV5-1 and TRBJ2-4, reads KAGVTQTPRYLIKTRGQQVTLSCSPISGHRSVSWYQQTPGQGLQFLFEYFSETQRNKGNFPGRFSGRQFSNSRSEMNVSTLELGDSALYLCASSGQGAINIQYFGAGTRLSVL.

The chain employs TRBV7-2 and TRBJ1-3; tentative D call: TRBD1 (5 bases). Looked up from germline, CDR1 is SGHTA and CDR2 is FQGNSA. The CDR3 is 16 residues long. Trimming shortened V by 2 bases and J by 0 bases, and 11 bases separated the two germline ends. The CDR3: CASSLSQTVSGNTIYF. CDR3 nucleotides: TGTGCCAGCAGCTTATCCCAGACAGTCTCTGGAAACACCATATATTTT.

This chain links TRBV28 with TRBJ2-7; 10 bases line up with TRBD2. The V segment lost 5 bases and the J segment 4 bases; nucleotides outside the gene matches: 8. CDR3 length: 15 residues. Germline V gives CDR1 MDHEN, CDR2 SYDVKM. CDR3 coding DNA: TGTGCCAGCAGTGTGCCTAGCGGGAGTACGTACGAGCAGTACTTC. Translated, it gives CASSVPSGSTYEQYF.

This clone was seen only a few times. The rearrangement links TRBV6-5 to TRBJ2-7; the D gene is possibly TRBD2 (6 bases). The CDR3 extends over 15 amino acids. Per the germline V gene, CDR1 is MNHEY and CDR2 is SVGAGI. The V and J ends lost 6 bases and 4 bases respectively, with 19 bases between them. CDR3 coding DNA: TGTGCCAGCAGCCCGTTTTGGGAGCGGGCGTACGAGCAGTACTTC. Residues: CASSPFWERAYEQYF.

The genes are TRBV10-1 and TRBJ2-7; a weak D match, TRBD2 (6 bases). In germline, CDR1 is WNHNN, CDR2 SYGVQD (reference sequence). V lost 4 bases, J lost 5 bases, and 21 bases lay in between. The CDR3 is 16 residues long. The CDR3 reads CASSARWEEVRHEQYF. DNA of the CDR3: TGCGCCAGCAGTGCCAGATGGGAGGAGGTTCGCCACGAGCAGTACTTC.

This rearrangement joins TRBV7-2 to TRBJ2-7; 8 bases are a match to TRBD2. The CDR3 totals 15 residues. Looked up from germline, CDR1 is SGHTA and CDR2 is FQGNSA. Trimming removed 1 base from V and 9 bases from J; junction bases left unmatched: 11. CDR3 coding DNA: TGTGCCAGCAGCTTAGGGAAGTTGGACGCGGGAGGGCAGTACTTC. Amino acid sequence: CASSLGKLDAGGQYF.

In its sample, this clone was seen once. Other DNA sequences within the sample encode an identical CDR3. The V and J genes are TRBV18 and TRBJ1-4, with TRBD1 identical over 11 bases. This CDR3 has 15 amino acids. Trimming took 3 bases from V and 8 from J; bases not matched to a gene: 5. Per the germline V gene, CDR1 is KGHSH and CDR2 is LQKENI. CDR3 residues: CASSPPGTGGEKLFF. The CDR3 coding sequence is TGTGCCAGCTCACCCCCGGGGACAGGGGGGGAAAAACTGTTTTTT.

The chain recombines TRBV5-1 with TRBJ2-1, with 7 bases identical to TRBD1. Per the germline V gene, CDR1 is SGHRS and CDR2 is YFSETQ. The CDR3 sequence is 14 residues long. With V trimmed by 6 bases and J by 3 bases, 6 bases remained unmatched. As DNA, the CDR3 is TGCGCCAGCAAAGTGGACAGGATCTACAATGAGCAGTTCTTC. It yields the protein CASKVDRIYNEQFF.

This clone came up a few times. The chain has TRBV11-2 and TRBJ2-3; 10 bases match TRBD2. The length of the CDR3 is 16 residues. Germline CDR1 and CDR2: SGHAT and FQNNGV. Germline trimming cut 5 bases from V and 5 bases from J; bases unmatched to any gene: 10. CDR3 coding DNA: TGTGCCAGCAGCCAGTCCCCAAGCGGGAGGGGAGATACGCAGTATTTT. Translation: CASSQSPSGRGDTQYF.

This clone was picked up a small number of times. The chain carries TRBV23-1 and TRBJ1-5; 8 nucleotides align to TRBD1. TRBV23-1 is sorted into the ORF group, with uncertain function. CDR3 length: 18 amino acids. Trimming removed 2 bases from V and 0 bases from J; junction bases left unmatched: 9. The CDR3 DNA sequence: TGCGCCAGCAGTCAAACAGGGGGAAAACTGAATAGCAATCAGCCCCAGCATTTT. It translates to CASSQTGGKLNSNQPQHF.

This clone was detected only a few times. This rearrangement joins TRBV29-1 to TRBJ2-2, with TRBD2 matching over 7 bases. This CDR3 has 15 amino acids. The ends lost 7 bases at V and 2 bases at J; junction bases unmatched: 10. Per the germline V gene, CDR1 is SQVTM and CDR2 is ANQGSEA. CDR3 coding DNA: TGCAGCGCCGGAGTGGCTAGCGGTAACACCGGGGAGCTGTTTTTT. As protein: CSAGVASGNTGELFF.

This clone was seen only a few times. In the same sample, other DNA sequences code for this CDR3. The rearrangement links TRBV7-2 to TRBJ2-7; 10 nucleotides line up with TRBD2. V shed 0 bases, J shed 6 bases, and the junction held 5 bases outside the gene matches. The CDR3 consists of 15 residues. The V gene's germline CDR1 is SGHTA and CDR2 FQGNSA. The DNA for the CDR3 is TGTGCCAGCAGCTTAGCAGGCCTAGCGGGAGTCGAGCAGTACTTC. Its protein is CASSLAGLAGVEQYF.

CDR3 protein: CASSLGQFVPSGELFF. The CDR3, as DNA: TGTGCCAGCAGCTTGGGACAGTTTGTCCCCTCCGGGGAGCTGTTTTTT. V and J are TRBV5-8 and TRBJ2-2; possible D gene TRBD1, 5 bases. Germline CDR1 and CDR2: SGHTS and YDEGEE. The CDR3 is 16 amino acids. V was shortened by 0 bases and J by 6 bases, with 15 bases between the two germline ends.

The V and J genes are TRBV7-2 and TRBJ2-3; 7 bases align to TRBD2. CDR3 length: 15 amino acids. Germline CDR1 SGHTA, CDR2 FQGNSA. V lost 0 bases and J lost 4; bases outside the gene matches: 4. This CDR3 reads CASSLAGGPSDTQYF. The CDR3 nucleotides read TGTGCCAGCAGCTTAGCGGGAGGGCCTTCAGATACGCAGTATTTT.

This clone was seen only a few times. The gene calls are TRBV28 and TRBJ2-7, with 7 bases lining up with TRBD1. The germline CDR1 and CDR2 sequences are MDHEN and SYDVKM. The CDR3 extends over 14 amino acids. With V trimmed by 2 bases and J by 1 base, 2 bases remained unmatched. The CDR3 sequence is CASSLPRGSYEQYF. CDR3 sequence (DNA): TGTGCCAGCAGTTTACCCAGGGGGTCCTACGAGCAGTACTTC.